This T cell receptor (beta chain) is drawn from a study of CD8 T cells in ankylosing spondylitis. General study results and limits: A number of the motif variants had already been described in reactive arthritis synovial fluid and blood. Reported data indicate significant enrichment of disease-linked clones within matched ankylosing spondylitis synovial fluid. Disease-associated clonotypes exhibited CD8+ identity and were relatively infrequent in peripheral blood. A motif in TCR beta, a set of under ten highly homologous variants, appeared characteristic of ankylosing spondylitis blood.

Using quantitative 5'-RACE with molecular barcodes, the authors made TCR beta libraries. One entry per CDR3 protein results from TCRdb running MiXCR on the 5' RACE reads. Among roughly 350,000 distinct CDR3 sequences listed, less than 9.5% were seen once. Trimming pared 5 bases from V and 4 bases from J, leaving 5 bases between. The CDR3 is made up of 12 amino acids. Germline V lookup: CDR1 LGHDT, CDR2 YNNKEL (reference sequence). This clonotype was found many times. Its antigen remains unknown. Input material: blood, either unsorted or a sorted T cell fraction (not recorded which). This rearrangement joins TRBV3-1 to TRBJ2-2; D not certain. This clonotype was obtained from a male donor with ankylosing spondylitis. The CDR3, as DNA: TGTGCCAGCAGCTACTCCACCGGGGAGCTGTTTTTT. The encoded protein is CASSYSTGELFF. The full variable domain, completed using reference TRBV3-1 and TRBJ2-2, is DTAVSQTPKYLVTQMGNDKSIKCEQNLGHDTMYWYKQDSKKFLKIMFSYNNKELIINETVPNRFSPKSPDKAHLNLHINSLELGDSAVYFCASSYSTGELFFGEGSRLTVL.